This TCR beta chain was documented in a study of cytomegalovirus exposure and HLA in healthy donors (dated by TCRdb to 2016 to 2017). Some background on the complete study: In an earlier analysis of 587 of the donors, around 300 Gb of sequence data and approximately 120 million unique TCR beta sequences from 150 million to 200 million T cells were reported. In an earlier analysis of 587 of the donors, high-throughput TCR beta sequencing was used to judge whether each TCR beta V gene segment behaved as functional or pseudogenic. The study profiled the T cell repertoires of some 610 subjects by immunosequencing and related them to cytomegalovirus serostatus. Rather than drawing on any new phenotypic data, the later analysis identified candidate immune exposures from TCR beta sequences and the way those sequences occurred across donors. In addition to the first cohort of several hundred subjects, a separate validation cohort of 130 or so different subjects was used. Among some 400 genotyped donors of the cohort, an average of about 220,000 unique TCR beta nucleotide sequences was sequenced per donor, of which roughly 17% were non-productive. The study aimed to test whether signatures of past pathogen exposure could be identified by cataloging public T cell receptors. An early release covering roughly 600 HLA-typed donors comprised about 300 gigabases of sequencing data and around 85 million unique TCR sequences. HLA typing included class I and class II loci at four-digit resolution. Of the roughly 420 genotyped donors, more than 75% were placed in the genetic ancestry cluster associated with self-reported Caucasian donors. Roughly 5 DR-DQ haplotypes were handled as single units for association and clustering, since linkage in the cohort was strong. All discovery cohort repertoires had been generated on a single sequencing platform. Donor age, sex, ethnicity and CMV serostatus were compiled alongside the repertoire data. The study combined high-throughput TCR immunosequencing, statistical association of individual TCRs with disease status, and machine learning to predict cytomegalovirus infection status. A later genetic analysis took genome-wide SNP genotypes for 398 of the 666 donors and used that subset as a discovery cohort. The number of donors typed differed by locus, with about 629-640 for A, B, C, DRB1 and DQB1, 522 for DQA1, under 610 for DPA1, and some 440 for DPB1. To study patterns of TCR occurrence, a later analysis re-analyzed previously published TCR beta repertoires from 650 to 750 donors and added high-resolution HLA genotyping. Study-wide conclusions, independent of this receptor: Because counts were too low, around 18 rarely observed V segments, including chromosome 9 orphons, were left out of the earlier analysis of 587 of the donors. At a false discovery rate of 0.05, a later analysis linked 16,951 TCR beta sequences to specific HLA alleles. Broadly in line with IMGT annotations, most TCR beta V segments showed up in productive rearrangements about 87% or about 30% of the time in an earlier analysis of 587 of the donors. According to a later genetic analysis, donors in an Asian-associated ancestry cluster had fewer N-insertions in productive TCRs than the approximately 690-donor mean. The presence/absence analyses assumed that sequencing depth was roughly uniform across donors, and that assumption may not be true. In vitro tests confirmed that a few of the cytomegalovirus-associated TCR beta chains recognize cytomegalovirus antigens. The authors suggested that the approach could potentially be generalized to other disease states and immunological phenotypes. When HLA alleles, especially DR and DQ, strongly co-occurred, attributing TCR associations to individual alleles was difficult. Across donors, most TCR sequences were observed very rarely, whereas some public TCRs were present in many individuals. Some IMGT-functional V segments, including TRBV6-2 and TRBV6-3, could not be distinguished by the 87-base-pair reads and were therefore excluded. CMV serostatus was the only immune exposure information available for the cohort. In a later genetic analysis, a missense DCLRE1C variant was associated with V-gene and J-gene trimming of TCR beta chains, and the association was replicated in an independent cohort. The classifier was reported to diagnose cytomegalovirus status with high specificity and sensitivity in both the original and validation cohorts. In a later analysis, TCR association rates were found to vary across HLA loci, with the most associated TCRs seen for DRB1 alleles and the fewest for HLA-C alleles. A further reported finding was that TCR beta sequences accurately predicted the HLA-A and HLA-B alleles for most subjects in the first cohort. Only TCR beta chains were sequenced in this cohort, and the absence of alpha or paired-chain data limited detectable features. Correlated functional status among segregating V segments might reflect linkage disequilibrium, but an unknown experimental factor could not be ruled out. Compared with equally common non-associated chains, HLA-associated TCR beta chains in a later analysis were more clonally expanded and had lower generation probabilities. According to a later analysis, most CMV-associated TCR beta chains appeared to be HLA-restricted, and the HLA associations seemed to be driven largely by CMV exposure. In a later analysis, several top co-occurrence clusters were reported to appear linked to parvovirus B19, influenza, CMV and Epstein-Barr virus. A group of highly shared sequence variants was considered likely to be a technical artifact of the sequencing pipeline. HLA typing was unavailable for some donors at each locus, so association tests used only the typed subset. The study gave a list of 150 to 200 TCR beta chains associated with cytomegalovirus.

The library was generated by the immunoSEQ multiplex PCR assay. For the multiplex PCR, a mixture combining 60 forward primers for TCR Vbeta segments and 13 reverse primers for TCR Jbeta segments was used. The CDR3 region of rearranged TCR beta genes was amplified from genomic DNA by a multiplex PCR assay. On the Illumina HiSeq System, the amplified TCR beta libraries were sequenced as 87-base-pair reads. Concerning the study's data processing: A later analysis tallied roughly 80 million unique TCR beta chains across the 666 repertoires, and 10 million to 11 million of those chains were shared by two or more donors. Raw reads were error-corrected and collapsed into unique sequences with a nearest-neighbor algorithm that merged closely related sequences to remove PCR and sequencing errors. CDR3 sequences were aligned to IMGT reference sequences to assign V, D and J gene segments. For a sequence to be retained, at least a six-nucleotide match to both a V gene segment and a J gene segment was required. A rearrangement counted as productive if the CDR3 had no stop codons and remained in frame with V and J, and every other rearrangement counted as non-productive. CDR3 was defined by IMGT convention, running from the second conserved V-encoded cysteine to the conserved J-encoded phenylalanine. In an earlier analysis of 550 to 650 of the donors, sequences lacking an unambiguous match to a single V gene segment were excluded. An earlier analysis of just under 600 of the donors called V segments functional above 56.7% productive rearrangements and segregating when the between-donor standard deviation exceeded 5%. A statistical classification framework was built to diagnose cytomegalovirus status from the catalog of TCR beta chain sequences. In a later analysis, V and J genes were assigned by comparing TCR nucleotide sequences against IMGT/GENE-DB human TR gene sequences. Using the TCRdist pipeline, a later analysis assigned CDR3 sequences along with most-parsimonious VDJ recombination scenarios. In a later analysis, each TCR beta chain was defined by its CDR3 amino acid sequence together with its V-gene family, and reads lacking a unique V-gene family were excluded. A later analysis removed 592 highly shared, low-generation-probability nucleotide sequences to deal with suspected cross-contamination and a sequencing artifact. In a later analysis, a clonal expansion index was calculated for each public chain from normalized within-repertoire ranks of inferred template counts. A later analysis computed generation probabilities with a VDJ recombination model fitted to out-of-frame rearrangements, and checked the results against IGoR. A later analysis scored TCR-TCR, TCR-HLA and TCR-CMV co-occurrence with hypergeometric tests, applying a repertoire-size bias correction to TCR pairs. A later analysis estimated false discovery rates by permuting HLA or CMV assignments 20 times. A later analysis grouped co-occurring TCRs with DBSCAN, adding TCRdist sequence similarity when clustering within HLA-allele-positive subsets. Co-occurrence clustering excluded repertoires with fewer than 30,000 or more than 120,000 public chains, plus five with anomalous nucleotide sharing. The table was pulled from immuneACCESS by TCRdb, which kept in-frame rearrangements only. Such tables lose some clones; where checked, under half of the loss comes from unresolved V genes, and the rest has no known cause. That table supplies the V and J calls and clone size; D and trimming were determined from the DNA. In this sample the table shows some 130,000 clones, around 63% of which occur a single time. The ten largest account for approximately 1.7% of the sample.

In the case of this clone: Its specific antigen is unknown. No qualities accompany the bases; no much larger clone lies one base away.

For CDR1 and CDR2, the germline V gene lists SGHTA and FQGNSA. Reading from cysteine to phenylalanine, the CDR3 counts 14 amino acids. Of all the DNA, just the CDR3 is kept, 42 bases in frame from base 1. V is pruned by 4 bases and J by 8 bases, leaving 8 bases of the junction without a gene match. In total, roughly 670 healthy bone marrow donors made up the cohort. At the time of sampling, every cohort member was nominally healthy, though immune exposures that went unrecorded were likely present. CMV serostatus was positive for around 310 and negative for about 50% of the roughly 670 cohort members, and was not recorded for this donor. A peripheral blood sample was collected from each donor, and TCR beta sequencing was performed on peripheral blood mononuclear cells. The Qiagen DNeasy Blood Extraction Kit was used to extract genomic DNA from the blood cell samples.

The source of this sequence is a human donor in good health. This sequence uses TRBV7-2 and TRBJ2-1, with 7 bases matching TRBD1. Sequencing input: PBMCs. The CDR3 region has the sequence CASSWRGTAHEQFF. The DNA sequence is TGTGCCAGCAGCTGGCGAGGGACAGCCCATGAGCAGTTCTTC.